This T cell receptor (beta chain) derives from a study of T-cell memory formation after mild COVID-19. Study observations and caveats: Later expanders leaned CD4+, whereas day 15 to 85 contracting clones were balanced CD4/CD8. Memory cells collected pre-infection included some clones that later responded, suggesting cross-reactive memory joined.

J was trimmed by 0 bases and V by 5 bases; bases with no gene match: 2. CDR1 and CDR2 (germline): MDHEN, SYDVKM. CDR3 length: 14 residues. The authors produced TCR alpha and TCR beta cDNA libraries with sample barcodes and UMIs by 5'RACE using constant-segment primers. TCRdb reprocessed the 5' RACE reads with MiXCR, giving one entry per CDR3 protein. In the table there are approximately 150,000 distinct CDR3 sequences, approximately 14% of which are singletons. This clonotype was observed a few times. Its antigen is still unknown. The source is an adult woman who had mild COVID-19 (a few samples of this study predate the infection). Cell type and time point are not known. The chain combines TRBV28 with TRBJ2-3, with TRBD2 matching over 7 bases. Sample: PBMCs or a T cell subset sorted from them (not recorded which). CDR3 nucleotide sequence: TGTGCCAGCAGTGTGCGGGGGAGCACAGATACGCAGTATTTT. It is translated as CASSVRGSTDTQYF.